The rows below give T cell receptor beta chains drawn from one sample of a study of blood T cells in healthy people across ages. Each CDR3 protein is one row after TCRdb ran MiXCR on the 5' RACE reads. The repertoire includes 780,000 or so distinct CDR3 sequences, more than 55% of them detected once, and 25% to 30% sits in the top ten. Specimen: blood. These receptors came from a middle-aged man in good health. CDR3s include the opening cysteine and the closing phenylalanine or tryptophan. Fields, in order: V gene, D gene, J gene, clone size, CDR3 protein, CDR3 DNA. D genes are given only for firm matches. For some rows the clone size is stated as once, few or many, or as a class when expanded; others skip it.

TRBV3-1	TRBD2	TRBJ2-1	-	CASSERGGLNEQFF	TGTGCCAGCAGCGAGCGGGGGGGCCTCAATGAGCAGTTCTTC
TRBV6-6	-	TRBJ2-7	-	CASTRPTVSYEQYF	TGTGCCAGCACCCGTCCAACAGTCTCCTACGAGCAGTACTTC
TRBV10-3	TRBD2	TRBJ2-5	few	CAISPSGGAGETQYF	TGTGCCATCAGCCCTAGCGGGGGGGCCGGGGAGACCCAGTACTTC
TRBV14	TRBD1	TRBJ1-2	-	CASSQRRQGGSGYTF	TGTGCCAGCAGCCAGAGAAGACAGGGAGGGAGTGGCTACACCTTC
TRBV25-1	-	TRBJ1-2	-	CASSESIGLNNYGYTF	TGTGCCAGCAGTGAATCAATTGGGTTGAATAACTATGGCTACACCTTC
TRBV20-1	-	TRBJ1-1	many	CSVPGERTEAFF	TGCAGTGTCCCAGGGGAGAGGACTGAAGCTTTCTTT
TRBV27	-	TRBJ1-1	-	CASSSLTGTANTEAFF	TGTGCCAGCAGTTCACTAACCGGGACGGCGAACACTGAAGCTTTCTTT
TRBV4-1	TRBD1	TRBJ1-4	-	CASTTDRGDEKLFF	TGCGCCAGCACCACAGACAGGGGAGATGAAAAACTGTTTTTT
TRBV6-6	-	TRBJ1-2	-	CASSSNRVGYTF	TGTGCCAGCAGTAGCAACAGGGTTGGCTACACCTTC
TRBV6-2/TRBV6-3	TRBD1	TRBJ1-2	few	CASSYSTGSYTTDGYTF	TGTGCCAGCAGTTACTCGACAGGGAGCTATACCACTGATGGCTACACCTTC
TRBV5-5	-	TRBJ2-2	-	CASSLYVLGRDYTGELFF	TGTGCCAGCAGCTTGTACGTTTTAGGCCGTGACTACACCGGGGAGCTGTTTTTT
TRBV7-2	-	TRBJ1-4	-	CASSLEGTRNEKLFF	TGTGCCAGCAGCTTAGAGGGAACCCGGAATGAAAAACTGTTTTTT
TRBV28	TRBD1	TRBJ2-3	few	CATGTGPNTQYF	TGTGCCACCGGGACAGGCCCAAATACGCAGTATTTT
TRBV7-9	-	TRBJ1-5	-	CASSSTWGNQPQHF	TGTGCCAGCAGCTCCACATGGGGGAATCAGCCCCAGCATTTT
TRBV5-1	TRBD1	TRBJ1-1	-	CASSSRTGQGAFF	TGCGCCAGCAGCTCTCGGACAGGGCAAGGAGCTTTCTTT
TRBV4-2	TRBD2	TRBJ2-7	few	CASSQDGGGLAVFEQYF	TGTGCCAGCAGCCAAGATGGAGGGGGACTAGCGGTCTTCGAGCAGTACTTC
TRBV6-5	-	TRBJ2-1	-	CASSYSSPGQGIGEQFF	TGTGCCAGCAGTTACAGTAGTCCGGGACAAGGCATAGGTGAGCAGTTCTTC
TRBV5-1	-	TRBJ2-3	few	CASSLGVTAYTDTQYF	TGCGCCAGCAGCTTGGGTGTGACAGCTTACACAGATACGCAGTATTTT
TRBV7-2	TRBD2	TRBJ2-1	few	CASSQLAGVGDEQFF	TGTGCCAGCAGCCAACTGGCGGGAGTTGGCGATGAGCAGTTCTTC
TRBV12-3/TRBV12-4	TRBD2	TRBJ2-3	-	CASSGPGRAGVDTQYF	TGTGCCAGCAGCGGTCCGGGACGAGCGGGAGTGGATACGCAGTATTTT
TRBV28	-	TRBJ1-4	once	CAISRGVEKLFF	TGTGCCATCAGCCGAGGGGTTGAAAAACTGTTTTTT
TRBV25-1	TRBD1	TRBJ1-6	few	CASSFRDSRNSPLHF	TGTGCCAGCAGCTTCCGGGACAGCAGAAATTCACCCCTCCACTTT
TRBV12-5	TRBD2	TRBJ2-3	-	CASGFTSGPTDTQYF	TGTGCTAGTGGTTTCACTAGCGGACCTACAGATACGCAGTATTTT
TRBV6-4	-	TRBJ2-5	-	CASRQSGLQETQYF	TGTGCCAGCCGTCAGTCCGGCCTACAAGAGACCCAGTACTTC
TRBV28	-	TRBJ2-7	-	CASSTREWAEVDYEQYF	TGTGCCAGCAGTACTAGAGAGTGGGCGGAGGTAGACTACGAGCAGTACTTC
TRBV7-2	-	TRBJ2-7	few	CASSRTTYGIYEQYF	TGTGCCAGCAGCCGAACGACGTACGGGATCTACGAGCAGTACTTC
TRBV29-1	-	TRBJ1-2	-	CSVEYRQDYGYTF	TGCAGCGTTGAATATCGTCAGGACTATGGCTACACCTTC
TRBV4-1	-	TRBJ1-4	-	CASSQDRGRWITNEKLFF	TGCGCCAGCAGCCAAGACAGGGGTCGGTGGATCACTAATGAAAAACTGTTTTTT